These T cell receptor beta chains were read from a single sample in a study of blood T cell repertoires in COVID-19. Sequencing used immunoSEQ multiplex PCR; TCRdb keeps in-frame clones, though not all of them. The data show about 210,000 clones, with under 90% seen just once and under 12% held by the top ten. The sample comprised peripheral blood. The receptors were gathered from a woman aged 80 or over with COVID-19, enrolled during active disease. CDR3s include the opening cysteine and the closing phenylalanine or tryptophan. A D gene is named only where the DNA matches it firmly. Size is stated for part of the rows, as once, few or many counts, or as a class when the clone is expanded.

j_call,v_call,clone_size,d_call,cdr3_aa,cdr3_nt
TRBJ2-7,TRBV2,.,TRBD2,CASKRGSYEQYF,TGTGCCAGCAAGCGGGGCTCCTACGAGCAGTACTTC
TRBJ2-5,TRBV5-1,.,TRBD1,CASSAGQERETQYF,TGCGCCAGCAGCGCAGGACAGGAGCGGGAGACCCAGTACTTC
TRBJ1-6,TRBV30,once,TRBD1,CAWSLTGQLNSPLHF,TGTGCCTGGAGTCTTACGGGACAGCTTAATTCACCCCTCCACTTT
TRBJ1-1,TRBV7-9,.,.,CASSLIPITERGTEAFF,TGTGCCAGCAGCTTAATCCCTATCACCGAACGAGGCACTGAAGCTTTCTTT
TRBJ2-2,TRBV19,many,.,CASSPPQETGELFF,TGTGCCAGTAGTCCCCCACAGGAAACCGGGGAGCTGTTTTTT
TRBJ1-5,TRBV5-5,.,.,CASSLDPGYQPQHF,TGTGCCAGCAGCTTGGACCCAGGGTATCAGCCCCAGCATTTT
TRBJ1-1,TRBV7-9,once,.,CASSSPRGGNTEAFF,TGTGCCAGCAGCTCCCCAAGGGGCGGGAACACTGAAGCTTTCTTT
TRBJ2-2,TRBV7-6,.,.,CASSSFRGNLPGELFF,TGTGCCAGCAGCTCCTTCAGGGGAAATCTACCCGGGGAGCTGTTTTTT
TRBJ1-2,TRBV28,.,TRBD1,CASSPDRAYGYTF,TGTGCCAGCAGCCCCGACAGGGCCTATGGCTACACCTTC
TRBJ2-7,TRBV18,.,.,CASSRTEPYEQYF,TGTGCCAGCTCACGGACAGAGCCCTACGAGCAGTACTTC
TRBJ1-2,TRBV2,.,TRBD1,CASSNTRQGWAGYTF,TGTGCCAGCAGTAATACAAGACAGGGTTGGGCTGGCTACACCTTC
TRBJ1-1,TRBV7-9,.,TRBD1,CASRDGTDEAFF,TGTGCCAGCAGGGATGGGACAGATGAAGCTTTCTTT
TRBJ2-7,TRBV3-1/TRBV3-2,.,.,CASSLKHGAYEQYF,TGTGCCAGCAGTCTCAAGCATGGAGCCTACGAGCAGTACTTC
TRBJ1-5,TRBV18,.,.,CASSRGGAEQPQHF,TGTGCCAGCTCCCGGGGCGGGGCGGAACAGCCCCAGCATTTT
TRBJ2-2,TRBV6-5,.,.,CASSYSADTGELFF,TGTGCCAGCAGTTACTCGGCGGACACCGGGGAGCTGTTTTTT
TRBJ1-1,TRBV2,.,TRBD1,CASSEASPLQGMNTEAFF,TGTGCCAGCAGTGAAGCCAGCCCTCTACAGGGGATGAACACTGAAGCTTTCTTT
TRBJ1-2,TRBV7-9,many,.,CASSPMTGGYTF,TGTGCCAGCAGCCCTATGACAGGTGGCTACACCTTC
TRBJ2-3,TRBV14,.,.,CASSQDIRGGGYADTQYF,TGTGCCAGCAGCCAAGATATCCGGGGAGGAGGATACGCAGATACGCAGTATTTT
TRBJ2-7,TRBV7-2,.,.,CASSPLYEQYF,TGTGCCAGCAGCCCCCTCTACGAGCAGTACTTC
TRBJ1-6,TRBV5-5,.,.,CASTTSGAYNSPLHF,TGTGCCAGCACCACCTCAGGGGCCTATAATTCACCCCTCCACTTT
TRBJ2-5,TRBV10-3,once,.,CAISETIAYQETQYF,TGTGCCATCAGTGAGACTATAGCGTACCAAGAGACCCAGTACTTC
TRBJ2-7,TRBV27,.,.,CASSFGGSPRYEQYF,TGTGCCAGCAGTTTCGGGGGATCCCCTCGGTACGAGCAGTACTTC
TRBJ2-2,TRBV18,.,TRBD1,CASSPIQGHTGELFF,TGTGCCAGCTCACCAATACAGGGGCACACCGGGGAGCTGTTTTTT
TRBJ1-2,TRBV6-5,once,TRBD1,CASKQGAQEYYGYTF,TGTGCCAGCAAGCAGGGGGCGCAGGAGTACTATGGCTACACCTTC
TRBJ2-3,TRBV30,once,.,CASGESTDTQYF,TGTGCCTCTGGGGAGAGCACAGATACGCAGTATTTT
TRBJ2-1,TRBV3-1/TRBV3-2,.,TRBD2,CASSPSGGASHEQFF,TGTGCCAGCAGCCCCAGCGGGGGGGCCTCTCATGAGCAGTTCTTC
TRBJ1-4,TRBV30,.,.,CAWSPTLRRNEKLFF,TGTGCCTGGAGTCCGACATTACGAAGAAATGAAAAACTGTTTTTT
TRBJ2-1,TRBV7-6,.,.,CASSLEVAVLFNEQFF,TGTGCCAGCAGCTTAGAGGTAGCGGTGTTATTCAATGAGCAGTTCTTC
TRBJ1-1,TRBV6-6,.,.,CASSYAQTNTEAFF,TGTGCCAGCAGTTATGCACAAACGAACACTGAAGCTTTCTTT
TRBJ1-1,TRBV7-8,.,.,CASSLAPVGMNTEAFF,TGTGCCAGCAGCTTAGCGCCAGTCGGGATGAACACTGAAGCTTTCTTT
TRBJ2-2,TRBV3-1/TRBV3-2,.,.,CASSHGRTGELFF,TGTGCCAGCAGCCATGGGCGCACCGGGGAGCTGTTTTTT
TRBJ1-4,TRBV28,.,TRBD1,CASSLTTGRNEKLFF,TGTGCCAGCAGTCTAACGACAGGGCGGAATGAAAAACTGTTTTTT
TRBJ2-7,TRBV3-1/TRBV3-2,.,.,CASSNRGYEQYF,TGTGCCAGCAGCAACCGCGGCTACGAGCAGTACTTC
TRBJ2-5,TRBV7-6,.,TRBD2,CASSLAPGTSGGARETQYF,TGTGCCAGCAGCTTAGCCCCCGGGACTAGCGGGGGGGCTCGAGAGACCCAGTACTTC
TRBJ1-2,TRBV6-5,.,TRBD1,CASSRGQGSDGYTF,TGTGCCAGCAGTCGGGGACAGGGTTCTGATGGCTACACCTTC
TRBJ2-1,TRBV28,.,.,CASLAGGRTDEQFF,TGTGCCAGCTTAGCCGGGGGTCGCACCGATGAGCAGTTCTTC
TRBJ1-2,TRBV25-1,.,.,CASRTESYGYTF,TGTGCCAGCAGGACAGAATCCTATGGCTACACCTTC
TRBJ2-3,TRBV19,.,.,CASSPGGTTGTQYF,TGTGCCAGTAGTCCAGGGGGGACAACGGGTACGCAGTATTTT
TRBJ2-5,TRBV7-2,once,TRBD2,CASSLASGSGGGTQYF,TGTGCCAGCAGCTTAGCGAGCGGTTCCGGGGGGGGGACCCAGTACTTC
TRBJ1-1,TRBV5-4,.,TRBD1,CASSLADRGMNTEAFF,TGTGCCAGCAGCTTGGCTGACAGGGGTATGAACACTGAAGCTTTCTTT